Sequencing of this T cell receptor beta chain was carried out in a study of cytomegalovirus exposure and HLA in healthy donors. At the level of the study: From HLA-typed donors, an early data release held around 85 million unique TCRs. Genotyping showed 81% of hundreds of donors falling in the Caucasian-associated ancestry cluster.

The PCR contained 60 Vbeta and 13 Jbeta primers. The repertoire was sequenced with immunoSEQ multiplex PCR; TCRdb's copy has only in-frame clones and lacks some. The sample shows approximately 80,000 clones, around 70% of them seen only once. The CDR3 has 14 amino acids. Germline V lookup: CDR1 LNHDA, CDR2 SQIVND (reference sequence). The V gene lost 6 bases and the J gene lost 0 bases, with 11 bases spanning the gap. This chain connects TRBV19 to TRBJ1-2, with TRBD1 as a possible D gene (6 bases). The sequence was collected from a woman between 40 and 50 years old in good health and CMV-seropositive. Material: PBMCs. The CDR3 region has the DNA TGTGCCAGTAGACCACAGGGAGCTAACTATGGCTACACCTTC. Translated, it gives CASRPQGANYGYTF.